The T cell receptor beta chain under discussion was sequenced for a study of glioma-infiltrating T cells after dendritic cell vaccination (dated by TCRdb to 2016 to 2017). At the level of the whole study: The cohort comprised 15 or so glioblastoma patients from Phase I and II dendritic cell vaccination trials, 9 newly diagnosed and 6 with recurrent disease. The vaccine consisted of monocyte-derived dendritic cells cultured less than eight days with IL-4 and GM-CSF, then pulsed overnight with autologous tumor lysate. Each patient was given three intradermal dendritic cell vaccine injections, spaced two weeks apart, in the arm below the axilla. Autologous tumor lysate-pulsed dendritic cell vaccination was administered to the patients between 2003 and 2012. Survival after dendritic cell vaccination was correlated with TCR sequencing metrics, such as TIL content and the overlap between tumor and blood repertoires. Deep sequencing of TCR beta CDR3 regions was used to quantify tumor-infiltrating lymphocyte content and compare tumor and blood repertoires in dendritic cell-vaccinated glioblastoma patients.

This clone has more than one count but fewer than ten. It has no known antigen specificity. Base-call qualities are not available, and no considerably larger clone is one nucleotide away. The immunoSEQ assay amplified TCRB CDR3 regions from roughly 2 micrograms of genomic DNA, or from all available DNA when less than that amount was available. Multiplex PCR used 60 forward primers for TCR V beta segments and 13 reverse primers for J beta segments. Synthetic control templates were spiked into each sample at limiting dilution to estimate reads per starting template. Reads of 87 bp were generated by sequencing on the Illumina HiSeq System. From the authors' description of their analysis: PCR and sequencing errors were removed by a nearest neighbor algorithm that merged closely related sequences. TCR overlap was measured as the percentage of unique tumor TCR beta sequences also present in the same patient's peripheral blood. TCRdb took over this immuneACCESS table, retaining in-frame rearrangements with V and J assigned. Such tables are incomplete; in checked studies, under half of the missing clones stem from an unresolved V gene, and the remainder is unexplained. The V and J calls and clone size were taken over from that table, and D and trimming were inferred from the DNA. The sample table holds around 60,000 clones, of which 85% to 90% were seen once. Roughly 9% of the sample goes to the ten largest clones.

The time point tag for this specimen amounts to: after dendritic cell vaccination, including at tumor progression/relapse. To be selected, patients needed enough residual fresh-frozen tumor tissue and more than two years of available survival data. Although molecular status otherwise differed among the glioblastoma patients, no patient had an isocitrate dehydrogenase mutation. PBMC were collected before vaccination, two weeks after the third vaccination, and at tumor progression if progression occurred. The Qiagen DNeasy Blood extraction Kit was used to extract genomic DNA. Study-wide findings and limitations: TCR clonality showed no direct relationship with survival, which suggests that a diverse polyclonal response may matter. After dendritic cell vaccination, a higher estimated pretreatment TIL content predicted longer time to progression and overall survival. The response model built on TCR overlap across three groups was characterized as speculative, with prospective validation still needed. The cohort was small and heterogeneous, with few patients having full blood and tumor sets and even fewer initial-recurrent tumor pairs.

The CDR3 holds 15 amino acids from the cysteine to the phenylalanine. Only CDR3 DNA remains: 45 bases, in frame from the first base. Trimming leaves V shorter by 0 bases and J shorter by 3 bases, with the junction holding 2 bases beyond the gene matches. CDR1 and CDR2 (SEHNR, FQNEAQ) derive from the germline V gene (reference sequence). The sequence is built from TRBV7-9 and TRBJ2-5, and 9 junction bases match TRBD1. Specimen: blood, collected after dendritic cell vaccination. This clonotype was obtained from a human donor with glioblastoma. The CDR3 sequence is CASSLAWTGEETQYF. The DNA is TGTGCCAGCAGCTTAGCGTGGACAGGGGAAGAGACCCAGTACTTC.